These 19 T cell receptor beta chains came from one sample sequenced in a study of cytomegalovirus exposure and HLA in healthy donors. In the PCR, 60 Vbeta and 13 Jbeta primers were used. The assay was immunoSEQ multiplex PCR, and TCRdb's table has in-frame clones only and misses some. The repertoire holds about 130,000 clones, with 60% to 80% as singletons. The sample taken for sequencing was PBMCs. These receptors came from a male donor in good health and CMV-seronegative.

The chain uses TRBV14 and TRBJ2-1; 10 bases line up with TRBD1. This CDR3 has 15 amino acids. Germline V gene sequence: CDR1 SGHDN, CDR2 FVKESK. J gave up 4 bases and V 4 bases, and 4 bases lay outside the gene matches. CDR3 sequence: CASSPGQGGYNEQFF. CDR3 nucleotides: TGTGCCAGCAGCCCAGGACAGGGGGGATACAATGAGCAGTTCTTC.

This clone turned up a few times. The V gene is TRBV27, the J gene TRBJ2-7; D is perhaps TRBD2 (5 bases). V lost 2 bases and J lost 3, with 5 bases in between. CDR1 is MNHEY and CDR2 is SMNVEV in the germline V gene (reference sequence). The CDR3 totals 12 residues. In DNA, the CDR3 is TGTGCCAGCAGTTTACGGGGCTACGAGCAGTACTTC. Its protein product is CASSLRGYEQYF.

V and J are TRBV28 and TRBJ1-6; D is undetermined. Germline V gene lookup returns CDR1 MDHEN and CDR2 SYDVKM. V dropped 2 bases and J dropped 0 bases, with 14 bases sitting between them. The CDR3 covers 18 residues. The CDR3 spells CASSLGGGRNSYNSPLHF. CDR3 DNA sequence: TGTGCCAGCAGTTTAGGAGGCGGGAGGAACTCCTATAATTCACCCCTCCACTTT.

V gene TRBV6-5 combines with J gene TRBJ2-5; perhaps TRBD1 as D (5 bases). CDR1 is MNHEY, CDR2 SVGAGI, per germline. V lost 2 bases and J 4 bases, leaving 8 bases between the germline ends. This CDR3 has 13 residues. CDR3 amino acids: CASSYTRAETQYF. Here the CDR3 DNA reads TGTGCCAGCAGTTACACCAGGGCAGAGACCCAGTACTTC.

This clone was seen more than once but under ten times. The chain joins TRBV7-8 to TRBJ2-1, with TRBD1 identical over 7 bases. CDR1 is SGHVS and CDR2 is FQNEAQ in the germline V gene. The V gene end was trimmed by 1 base and the J gene end by 7 bases; junction bases not matched to a gene: 10. CDR3 length: 16 amino acids. CDR3 in amino acids: CASSLGKTGLANEQFF. The CDR3 DNA reads as TGTGCCAGCAGCTTAGGGAAGACAGGGCTGGCGAATGAGCAGTTCTTC.

The chain carries TRBV15 and TRBJ2-7; a weak D match, TRBD2 (6 bases). Trimming cost V 3 bases and J 2 bases, with 17 bases left between them. The CDR3 spans 16 residues. Germline V CDR1 and CDR2: LNHNV, YYDKDF (reference sequence). The CDR3 here is CATSSTEWRDPYEQYF. The CDR3 DNA follows: TGTGCCACCAGCAGCACAGAGTGGCGGGACCCCTACGAGCAGTACTTC.

This chain uses TRBV7-9 with TRBJ2-5; unclear D gene. The CDR3 is made up of 11 amino acids. Germline lookup yields CDR1 SEHNR and CDR2 FQNEAQ (reference sequence). Trimming took 6 bases from V and 4 from J, leaving 6 bases between them. The CDR3: CASRLTETQYF. CDR3 coding DNA: TGTGCCAGCAGACTCACAGAGACCCAGTACTTC.

The rearrangement links TRBV5-5 to TRBJ1-1; no clear D gene. Germline V CDR1 and CDR2: SGHKS, YYEKEE (reference sequence). V was clipped by 0 bases and J by 1 base, with 13 bases between them. This CDR3 has 16 amino acids. CDR3 nucleotides: TGTGCCAGCAGCTTGGAGGTAGGAGATTGGAACACTGAAGCTTTCTTT. This codes for CASSLEVGDWNTEAFF.

V gene TRBV6-1 combines with J gene TRBJ2-3; 9 bases agree with TRBD1. From germline, CDR1 is MNHNS and CDR2 SASEGT. CDR3 length: 15 residues. Trimming took 10 bases from V and 1 from J; bases not matched to a gene: 9. This chain's CDR3 is CATADRGRGTDTQYF. The CDR3 DNA is TGTGCCACCGCTGACAGGGGGAGGGGCACAGATACGCAGTATTTT.

This clone has only one observation. For the CDR3, the DNA is TGTGCCAGCATCCCTTTTCGAGGAGGGTATGGCTACACCTTC. Residues: CASIPFRGGYGYTF. J is TRBJ1-2 and V is TRBV2; D is unclear. CDR1 and CDR2 (germline): SNHLY, FYNNEI. V lost 7 bases to trimming and J lost 5 bases, with 17 bases between them. The CDR3 covers 14 residues.

This clone was observed a handful of times. This sequence joins TRBV5-1 and TRBJ2-5; TRBD1 matches 8 bases. The J call may not be correct, given that the DNA end is closer to TRBJ2-7. CDR3 length equals 13 residues. Per the germline V gene, CDR1 is SGHRS and CDR2 is YFSETQ. The CDR3 sequence is CASSRTGSIEQYF. CDR3 nucleotide sequence: TGCGCCAGCAGCCGGACAGGGTCTATCGAGCAGTACTTC.

The genes are TRBV27 and TRBJ2-2; 7 bases align to TRBD1. The germline V gene encodes CDR1 MNHEY and CDR2 SMNVEV (reference sequence). The CDR3 covers 15 residues. Unmatched junction bases numbered 9, after V lost 5 bases and J lost 6 bases. CDR3 loop: CASSPRQGLAGELFF. The CDR3 region has the DNA TGTGCCAGCAGTCCCCGACAGGGATTGGCCGGGGAGCTGTTTTTT.

This sequence joins TRBV11-3 and TRBJ2-1, with 7 nucleotides matching TRBD2. V was pared by 1 base and J by 1 base, with 4 bases of the junction left unmatched. CDR3 size: 16 residues. Per germline, CDR1 SGHNT and CDR2 YENEEA. The CDR3 DNA sequence: TGTGCCAGCAGCTTAGGTGCAGCGGGGTCCTACAATGAGCAGTTCTTC. It codes for CASSLGAAGSYNEQFF.

This chain uses TRBV9 with TRBJ2-1; TRBD2 aligns across 9 bases. With V trimmed by 0 bases and J by 3 bases, 1 base remained unmatched. Germline loops: CDR1 SGDLS, CDR2 YYNGEE. There are 15 residues in the CDR3. CDR3 residues: CASSVGLADYNEQFF. Here the CDR3 DNA reads TGTGCCAGCAGCGTAGGACTAGCGGACTACAATGAGCAGTTCTTC.

The CDR3 spells CASSSVLTYEQYF. The CDR3 DNA reads TGTGCCAGCAGTTCCGTTCTAACCTACGAGCAGTACTTC. The J gene is TRBJ2-5, the V gene TRBV6-5; D uncertain. The tail of the sequence fits TRBJ2-7 better, so the J call may be wrong. This CDR3 has 13 amino acids. Germline values: CDR1 MNHEY, CDR2 SVGAGI.

The chain combines TRBV11-2 with TRBJ2-7; 9 positions agree with TRBD1. This CDR3 comprises 15 residues. With 5 bases clipped from V and 5 bases from J, the junction kept 10 bases outside the gene matches. Germline V lookup: CDR1 SGHAT, CDR2 FQNNGV. Here the CDR3 DNA reads TGTGCCAGCAGCAGCCGGGACAGGGTAGACCACGAGCAGTACTTC. Its translation: CASSSRDRVDHEQYF.

This chain links TRBV5-1 with TRBJ2-1; TRBD2 agrees at 15 bases. The length of the CDR3 is 17 residues. CDR1 SGHRS and CDR2 YFSETQ come from the germline V gene. V trimming: 1 base; J trimming: 5 bases; junction bases outside the gene matches: 4. The CDR3: CASSLWTSGRADNEQFF. The CDR3, as DNA: TGCGCCAGCAGCTTGTGGACTAGCGGGAGGGCCGACAATGAGCAGTTCTTC.

V is TRBV7-9 and J is TRBJ2-3, with D hard to call. The V end was cut by 1 base, the J end by 2 bases, with 7 bases between. From germline, CDR1 is SEHNR and CDR2 FQNEAQ (reference sequence). This CDR3 is 14 amino acids long. The CDR3 spells CASSLGQYTDTQYF. CDR3 bases: TGTGCCAGCAGCTTAGGGCAGTACACAGATACGCAGTATTTT.

CDR3: CSVAYRAGNQPQHF. The CDR3 nucleotides are TGCAGCGTGGCCTACAGGGCGGGCAATCAGCCCCAGCATTTT. The chain has TRBV29-1 and TRBJ1-5, with D perhaps TRBD1 (6 bases). The germline gives CDR1 SQVTM, CDR2 ANQGSEA. Trimming took off 6 bases at V and 2 bases at J, with 14 bases between the two ends. The CDR3 runs 14 residues.